This passage covers 21 T cell receptor beta chains from one sample sequenced in a study of CD8+CD57+ T cells in acquired aplastic anemia. Patients selected for sequencing had displayed CD8+CD57+ cell expansion by flow cytometry. For CDR3 and TCR beta VDJ profiling, genomic DNA was the template used. From the reads, TCRdb called clonotypes with MiXCR, one entry per CDR3 protein. The data show about 170,000 distinct CDR3 sequences, 47% seen once. The sample consisted of sorted CD4+, CD8+, or CD8+CD57+ T cells (not recorded which) from PBMCs. These receptors all come from a human donor with aplastic anemia.

DNA of the CDR3: TGTGCCAGCAGTTTAGTGGGGGGGTTCGGCGAGCAGTACTTC. This translates into CASSLVGGFGEQYF. The chain combines TRBV12-3 or TRBV12-4 with TRBJ2-7, with 7 bases fitting TRBD2. The CDR3 has 14 residues. V lost 1 base, J lost 6 bases, and 6 bases stayed unmatched.

This sequence joins TRBV15 and TRBJ2-3; the D gene is possibly TRBD2 (6 bases). Germline values: CDR1 LNHNV, CDR2 YYDKDF (reference sequence). V was shortened by 5 bases and J by 6 bases, with 9 bases between the two germline ends. CDR3 size: 12 residues. CDR3 loop: CATSLRGDTQYF. The CDR3 nucleotides are TGTGCCACCAGCTTACGGGGGGATACGCAGTATTTT.

This clonotype has a count of ten or more. The V call is TRBV6-1, the J call TRBJ2-6, with a possible D match to TRBD2 (6 bases). The CDR3 length is 16 residues. V was pared by 5 bases and J by 1 base, with 12 bases between. Germline CDR1 and CDR2: MNHNS and SASEGT. CDR3 residues: CASSTNGGSGANVLTF. The CDR3, as DNA: TGTGCCAGCAGTACTAACGGGGGATCTGGGGCCAACGTCCTGACTTTC.

This clonotype was counted at least ten times. The genes are TRBV5-5 and TRBJ1-6; TRBD1 aligns across 9 bases. The length of the CDR3 is 18 residues. V lost 0 bases and J lost 9; bases outside the gene matches: 13. Germline values: CDR1 SGHKS, CDR2 YYEKEE (reference sequence). Here the CDR3 reads CASSLVLRSGTGSSPLHF. In DNA, the CDR3 is TGTGCCAGCAGCTTGGTCCTACGATCCGGGACAGGGTCTTCACCCCTCCACTTT.

Turning to this clonotype: The junction shows a germline mismatch at one end, possibly a read error. The chain uses TRBV5-1 and TRBJ1-1, with a possible D match to TRBD1 (5 bases). This CDR3 comprises 15 residues. Germline assignment: CDR1 SGHRS and CDR2 YFSETQ. The CDR3 nucleotides are TGCGCCAGCAGCTTGGGGGACGCCACCCTGGGTGAAACTTTCTTT. Translated: CASSLGDATLGETFF.

This clonotype was observed at least ten times. The genes are TRBV7-8 and TRBJ2-4; the D call may be TRBD1 or TRBD2 (5 bases each). CDR3 size: 15 residues. In germline, CDR1 is SGHVS, CDR2 FQNEAQ. Trimming removed 5 bases at V and 1 base at J, with 12 bases between. CDR3 loop: CASSARWGAKNIQYF. The CDR3 DNA is TGTGCCAGCAGCGCCCGGTGGGGGGCCAAAAACATTCAGTACTTC.

The table lists this clonotype with many counts. The chain carries TRBV7-8 and TRBJ1-2; D might be TRBD1 (6 bases). Germline assignment: CDR1 SGHVS and CDR2 FQNEAQ. The CDR3 runs to 14 residues. V lost 4 bases to trimming and J lost 2 bases, with 11 bases between them. This chain's CDR3 is CASSSRTANYGYTF. CDR3 DNA: TGTGCCAGCAGCTCAAGGACAGCCAACTATGGCTACACCTTC. The variable domain in full, completed from reference TRBV7-8 and TRBJ1-2, reads GAGVSQSPRYKVAKRGQDVALRCDPISGHVSLFWYQQALGQGPEFLTYFQNEAQLDKSGLPSDRFFAERPEGSVSTLKIQRTQQEDSAVYLCASSSRTANYGYTFGSGTRLTVV.

The chain is built from TRBV11-2 and TRBJ2-7; 10 bases agree with TRBD2. This CDR3 is built from 16 residues. Trimming cost V 1 base and J 6 bases; bases outside gene matches: 9. From germline, CDR1 is SGHAT and CDR2 FQNNGV. This CDR3 is CASSLGAAGGQGEQYF. The CDR3 region has the DNA TGTGCCAGCAGCTTAGGGGCAGCGGGGGGGCAGGGCGAGCAGTACTTC.

This clonotype turned up a few times. The chain links TRBV6-1 to TRBJ1-4; 12 bases agree with TRBD1. Germline lookup yields CDR1 MNHNS and CDR2 SASEGT. This CDR3 spans 17 amino acids. The ends lost 6 bases at V and 7 bases at J; junction bases unmatched: 12. CDR3 sequence reads: CASRNRDRGPGFEKLFF. The CDR3 DNA sequence: TGTGCCAGCAGAAACCGGGACAGGGGGCCGGGGTTTGAAAAACTGTTTTTT.

The V gene is TRBV7-2, the J gene TRBJ2-3, with unresolved D. Germline values: CDR1 SGHTA, CDR2 FQGNSA. The CDR3 is 12 amino acids. Between the trimmed V and J ends, which lost 0 bases and 10 bases, there was a span of 8 bases. CDR3 amino acids: CASSLAPDAQYF. The DNA of the CDR3 is TGTGCCAGCAGCTTAGCTCCGGATGCGCAGTATTTT.

This clonotype was recorded at least ten times. The chain uses TRBV7-8 and TRBJ1-4; no reliable D call. There are 13 residues in the CDR3. The germline V gene has CDR1 SGHVS and CDR2 FQNEAQ. The V end lost 5 bases, the J end lost 3 bases, and 7 bases lay between the germline ends. The chain's CDR3 is CASSRGSNEKLFF. In nucleotides, the CDR3 is TGTGCCAGCAGCCGAGGGTCTAATGAAAAACTGTTTTTT.

The chain employs TRBV5-4 and TRBJ2-5, with D uncertain. The germline V gene has CDR1 SGHNT and CDR2 YYREEE (reference sequence). With 4 bases removed from V and 2 bases from J, the gap between germline ends came to 6 bases. This CDR3 is built from 12 residues. In DNA, the CDR3 is TGTGCCAGCAGCCCGGATCAAGAGACCCAGTACTTC. It encodes CASSPDQETQYF.

With regard to this clonotype: A much larger clone differs from this one at a single base, so this may be a read error. The rearrangement joins TRBV5-1 to TRBJ2-1; D might be TRBD2 (7 bases). The CDR3 is 13 amino acids. Germline V CDR1 and CDR2: SGHRS, YFSETQ. CDR3 residues: CASSAGADNEQLF. Here the CDR3 DNA reads TGCGCCAGCAGTGCGGGGGCCGACAATGAGCAGCTCTTC.

The chain has TRBV10-1 and TRBJ1-1; D unclear. Germline V lookup: CDR1 WNHNN, CDR2 SYGVQD (reference sequence). Trimming stripped 4 bases from V and 3 bases from J, with 9 bases between. The CDR3 has 13 amino acids. DNA of the CDR3: TGCGCCAGCAGTGTGTCGGGAGACACTGAAGCTTTCTTT. It translates to CASSVSGDTEAFF.

The chain has TRBV19 and TRBJ1-6, with TRBD1 matching 7 bases. The CDR3 has 15 amino acids. The germline V gene encodes CDR1 LNHDA and CDR2 SQIVND (reference sequence). V shed 9 bases and J 6 bases; nucleotides not matched to a gene: 11. The CDR3 nucleotides read TGTGCCAGCCGGGAAGGACAGGCGATTAATTCACCCCTCCACTTT. Its translation is CASREGQAINSPLHF.

The chain has TRBV24-1 and TRBJ2-1, with a weak D call TRBD2 (5 bases). V lost 2 bases, J lost 0 bases, and 10 bases lay in between. CDR1 KGHDR and CDR2 SFDVKD come from the germline V gene. CDR3 length: 16 residues. The CDR3 spells CATSDSSGSSYNEQFF. The CDR3 coding sequence is TGTGCCACCAGTGATTCGAGCGGTAGCTCCTACAATGAGCAGTTCTTC.

This clonotype was found a few times. V usage is TRBV6-5 and J usage is TRBJ1-2; D may be TRBD1 (6 bases). Germline V gene lookup returns CDR1 MNHEY and CDR2 SVGAGI. The CDR3 is 16 residues long. The V end lost 3 bases, the J end lost 3 bases, and 17 bases lay between the germline ends. The CDR3 loop reads CASSYPRRTDYYGYTF. As DNA, the CDR3 is TGTGCCAGCAGTTATCCGAGGCGGACAGACTACTATGGCTACACCTTC.

In this sample, this clonotype turned up many times. The CDR3 spells CASSQGGGEGYTF. CDR3 DNA sequence: TGTGCCAGCAGCCAAGGGGGCGGGGAGGGCTACACCTTC. The genes are TRBV4-2 and TRBJ1-2; tentatively, D is TRBD1 (5 bases). The CDR3 covers 13 residues. Germline V gene lookup returns CDR1 LGHNA and CDR2 YNFKEQ. V gave up 1 base and J gave up 8 bases, with 11 bases separating them.

In its sample, this clonotype was seen many times. The chain couples TRBV20-1 to TRBJ1-4; the match to TRBD1 covers 8 bases. The ends lost 1 base at V and 6 bases at J; junction bases unmatched: 7. There are 15 residues in the CDR3. CDR1 is DFQATT and CDR2 is SNEGSKA in the germline V gene (reference sequence). The CDR3 DNA reads as TGCAGTGCTAGAGGTTCAGGGGGCGCGTATGAAAAACTGTTTTTT. This translates into CSARGSGGAYEKLFF.

A note on this clonotype: With a much larger clone just one base away, this may be a read error. The chain has TRBV4-3 and TRBJ2-2; D is uncertain. The CDR3 covers 14 residues. Germline CDR1 and CDR2: LGHNA and YSLEER. As DNA, the CDR3 is TGCGCCGGCAGCCAAGAACAGAACACCGGGGAGCTGTTTTTT. Amino acid sequence: CAGSQEQNTGELFF.

In this sample, this clonotype turned up many times. This chain joins TRBV9 and TRBJ1-1, with D tentatively TRBD1 (5 bases). Germline lookup yields CDR1 SGDLS and CDR2 YYNGEE. V dropped 4 bases and J dropped 1 base, with 17 bases sitting between them. This CDR3 spans 16 amino acids. CDR3 nucleotides: TGTGCCAGCAGCACTTTGGGCAGGGTGGAGAACACTGAAGCTTTCTTT. It codes for CASSTLGRVENTEAFF.